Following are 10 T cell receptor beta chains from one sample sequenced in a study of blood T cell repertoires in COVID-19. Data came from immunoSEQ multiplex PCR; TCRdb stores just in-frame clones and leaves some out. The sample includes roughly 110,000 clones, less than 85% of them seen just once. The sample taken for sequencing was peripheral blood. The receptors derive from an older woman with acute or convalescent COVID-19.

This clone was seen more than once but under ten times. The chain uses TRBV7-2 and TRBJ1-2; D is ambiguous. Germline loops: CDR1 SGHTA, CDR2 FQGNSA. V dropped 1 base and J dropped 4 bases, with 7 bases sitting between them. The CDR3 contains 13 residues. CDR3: CASSLEGGYGYTF. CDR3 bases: TGTGCCAGCAGCTTAGAAGGCGGCTATGGCTACACCTTC.

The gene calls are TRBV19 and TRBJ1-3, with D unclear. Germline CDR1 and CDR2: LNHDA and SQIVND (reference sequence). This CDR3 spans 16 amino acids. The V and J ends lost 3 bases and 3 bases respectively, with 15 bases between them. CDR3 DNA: TGTGCCAGTAGTATTGAAGACAATTTCAGTGGAAACACCATATATTTT. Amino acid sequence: CASSIEDNFSGNTIYF.

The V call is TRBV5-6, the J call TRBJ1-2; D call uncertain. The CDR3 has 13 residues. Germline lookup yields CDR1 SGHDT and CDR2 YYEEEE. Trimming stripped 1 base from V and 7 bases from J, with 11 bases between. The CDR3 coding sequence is TGTGCCAGCAGCTTGAGTCAAAGCCGTGGCTACACCTTC. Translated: CASSLSQSRGYTF.

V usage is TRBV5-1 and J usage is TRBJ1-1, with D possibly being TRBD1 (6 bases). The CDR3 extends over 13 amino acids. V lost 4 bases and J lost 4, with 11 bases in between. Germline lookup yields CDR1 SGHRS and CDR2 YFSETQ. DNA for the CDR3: TGCGCCAGCAGCCGCACAGGGAGCACTGAAGCTTTCTTT. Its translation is CASSRTGSTEAFF.

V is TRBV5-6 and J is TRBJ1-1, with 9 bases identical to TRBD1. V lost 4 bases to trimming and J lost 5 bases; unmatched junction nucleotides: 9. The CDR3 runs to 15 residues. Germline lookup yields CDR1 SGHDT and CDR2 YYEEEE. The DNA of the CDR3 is TGTGCCAGCAGCCCGACGGGGACAGGGAGAACTGAAGCTTTCTTT. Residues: CASSPTGTGRTEAFF.

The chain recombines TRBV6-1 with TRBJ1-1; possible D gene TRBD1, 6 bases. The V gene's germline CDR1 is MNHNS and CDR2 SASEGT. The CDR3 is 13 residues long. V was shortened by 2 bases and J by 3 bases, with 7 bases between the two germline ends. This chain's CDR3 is CASSERQDTEAFF. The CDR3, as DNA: TGTGCCAGCAGTGAAAGACAGGACACTGAAGCTTTCTTT.

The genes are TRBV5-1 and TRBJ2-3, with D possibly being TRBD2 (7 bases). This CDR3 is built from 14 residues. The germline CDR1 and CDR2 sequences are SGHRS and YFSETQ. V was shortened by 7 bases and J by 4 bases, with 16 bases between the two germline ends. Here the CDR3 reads CASGVGGPSDTQYF. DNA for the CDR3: TGCGCCAGCGGTGTCGGGGGGCCATCAGATACGCAGTATTTT.

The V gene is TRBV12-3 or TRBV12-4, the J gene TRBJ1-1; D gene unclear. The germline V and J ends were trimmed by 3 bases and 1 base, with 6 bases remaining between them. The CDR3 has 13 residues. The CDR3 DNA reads TGTGCCAGCAGTTTGCGGGCGAACACTGAAGCTTTCTTT. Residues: CASSLRANTEAFF.

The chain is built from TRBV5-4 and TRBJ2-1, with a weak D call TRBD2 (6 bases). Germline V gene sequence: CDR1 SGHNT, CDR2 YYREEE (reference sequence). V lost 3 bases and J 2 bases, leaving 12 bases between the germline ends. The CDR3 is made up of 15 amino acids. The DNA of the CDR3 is TGTGCCAGCAGCTCCGGGAGAGCGGCCTACAATGAGCAGTTCTTC. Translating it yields CASSSGRAAYNEQFF.

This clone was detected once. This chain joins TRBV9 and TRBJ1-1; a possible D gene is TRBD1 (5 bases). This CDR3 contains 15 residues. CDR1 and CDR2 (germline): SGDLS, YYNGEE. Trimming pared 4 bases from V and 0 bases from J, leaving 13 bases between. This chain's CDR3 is CASSPIAGLNTEAFF. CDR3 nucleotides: TGTGCCAGCAGCCCAATTGCGGGGCTGAACACTGAAGCTTTCTTT.